Below, 13 T cell receptor beta chains from the same sample are listed, as sequenced in a study of CD8 T cells in ankylosing spondylitis. TCRdb processed the 5' RACE reads anew with MiXCR; each CDR3 protein has one entry. This sample has more than 300,000 distinct CDR3 sequences, with approximately 10% found just once. The material sequenced was blood, either unsorted or a sorted T cell fraction (not recorded which). The receptors come from a female donor with ankylosing spondylitis or in good health (not recorded which).

This clonotype has just a few counts. This sequence joins TRBV27 and TRBJ2-3; D may be TRBD1 or TRBD2 (5 bases each). The CDR3 is made up of 15 amino acids. Trimming cost V 8 bases and J 0 bases, with 15 bases left between them. The germline V gene encodes CDR1 MNHEY and CDR2 SMNVEV (reference sequence). The CDR3 sequence: CASPSEGLSTDTQYF. Here the CDR3 DNA reads TGTGCCAGCCCCTCAGAGGGGCTTAGCACAGATACGCAGTATTTT.

This clonotype was seen at least ten times. The chain employs TRBV7-2 and TRBJ2-1; D gene unclear. Germline CDR1 SGHTA, CDR2 FQGNSA. V lost 2 bases to trimming and J lost 2 bases, with 10 bases between them. The CDR3 runs to 15 residues. The CDR3 sequence: CASSLYDGPYNEQFF. Written as DNA, the CDR3 is TGTGCCAGCAGCTTATACGACGGACCCTACAATGAGCAGTTCTTC. The variable domain in full, with the rest retrieved from reference TRBV7-2 and TRBJ2-1, is GAGVSQSPSNKVTEKGKDVELRCDPISGHTALYWYRQSLGQGLEFLIYFQGNSAPDKSGLPSDRFSAERTGGSVSTLTIQRTQQEDSAVYLCASSLYDGPYNEQFFGPGTRLTVL.

This clonotype was detected a few times. The gene calls are TRBV5-1 and TRBJ2-7; D might be TRBD2 (6 bases). Trimming took off 5 bases at V and 5 bases at J, with 11 bases between the two ends. This CDR3 is built from 12 residues. Germline values: CDR1 SGHRS, CDR2 YFSETQ. The CDR3 protein is CASREGFHEQYF. DNA for the CDR3: TGCGCCAGCAGGGAGGGGTTCCACGAGCAGTACTTC.

This clonotype appeared many times. J is TRBJ2-3 and V is TRBV12-3 or TRBV12-4; 7 nucleotides align to TRBD1. This CDR3 region has 12 residues. The V segment lost 7 bases and the J segment 15 bases; nucleotides outside the gene matches: 13. CDR3 sequence reads: CASNPSLDRLYF. For the CDR3, the DNA is TGTGCCAGCAATCCTTCCTTGGACAGGTTATATTTT.

This clonotype has just a few counts. The V call is TRBV20-1, the J call TRBJ2-4; D is unresolved. Germline V CDR1 and CDR2: DFQATT, SNEGSKA (reference sequence). The CDR3 is 13 residues long. V was cut by 1 base and J by 4 bases, with 8 bases left in between. The CDR3 sequence: CSARASIKNIQYF. In nucleotides, the CDR3 is TGCAGTGCTAGAGCCAGCATAAAAAACATTCAGTACTTC.

Only a few counts were recorded for this clonotype. This chain links TRBV20-1 with TRBJ2-7; 7 bases are shared with TRBD1. V gave up 3 bases and J gave up 6 bases; unmatched junction bases: 8. The CDR3 consists of 13 residues. Looked up from germline, CDR1 is DFQATT and CDR2 is SNEGSKA (reference sequence). CDR3 loop: CSARDRTSLEQYF. The CDR3 DNA follows: TGCAGTGCTAGGGACAGGACCTCCCTCGAGCAGTACTTC.

This clonotype was seen at least ten times. J is TRBJ2-3 and V is TRBV18, with 8 bases aligning to TRBD2. CDR1 and CDR2 from the germline V gene are KGHSH and LQKENI. The V segment lost 5 bases and the J segment 0 bases; nucleotides outside the gene matches: 7. This CDR3 contains 16 residues. The CDR3 here is CASSSRASGSTDTQYF. The CDR3 DNA follows: TGTGCCAGCTCATCCCGGGCTAGCGGGAGCACAGATACGCAGTATTTT.

In this sample, this clonotype turned up many times. This rearrangement joins TRBV11-2 to TRBJ2-1, with unresolved D. The CDR3 contains 15 residues. Germline assignment: CDR1 SGHAT and CDR2 FQNNGV. The germline V and J ends were trimmed by 0 bases and 5 bases, with 11 bases remaining between them. CDR3 in amino acids: CASSLEWTDDNEQFF. CDR3 bases: TGTGCCAGCAGCTTAGAGTGGACGGACGACAATGAGCAGTTCTTC.

The CDR3 region is CASRPQAGGPDTQYF. As DNA, the CDR3 is TGTGCCAGCAGACCTCAAGCGGGGGGGCCAGATACGCAGTATTTT. The chain links TRBV6-1 to TRBJ2-3; 10 bases line up with TRBD2. CDR3 length: 15 residues. Losses at the gene ends were 6 bases for V and 4 bases for J; bases not matched to a gene: 7. From germline, CDR1 is MNHNS and CDR2 SASEGT.

The chain links TRBV10-2 to TRBJ2-1, with D tentatively TRBD2 (5 bases). There are 15 residues in the CDR3. Germline CDR1 WSHSY, CDR2 SAAADI. Trimming shortened V by 0 bases and J by 9 bases, and 15 bases separated the two germline ends. The CDR3 region has the DNA TGCGCCAGCAGTGAGTCGTCCGGGATACGCTTTGAGCAGTTCTTC. It is translated as CASSESSGIRFEQFF.

DNA for the CDR3: TGTGCCAGCAGCCCATTATACAGACTAGCGGGGTGGGTGTACGAGCAGTACTTC. It is translated as CASSPLYRLAGWVYEQYF. The rearrangement uses TRBV5-6 and TRBJ2-7; 11 positions match TRBD2. The CDR3 runs to 18 residues. Germline assignment: CDR1 SGHDT and CDR2 YYEEEE. Losses at the gene ends were 4 bases for V and 4 bases for J; bases not matched to a gene: 16.

Regarding this clonotype: At one end the junction does not follow the germline gene, possibly because of a read error. CDR3 DNA sequence: TGTGCCAGCAGCTTTTTTCTACACCAGGAGACCCAGTACTTC. Translating it yields CASSFFLHQETQYF. V gene TRBV5-5 combines with J gene TRBJ2-5; D is uncertain. The CDR3 runs to 14 residues. Germline CDR1 and CDR2: SGHKS and YYEKEE (reference sequence).

Many counts were recorded for this clonotype. This chain joins TRBV7-2 and TRBJ1-5; D is unclear. V was clipped by 0 bases and J by 4 bases, with 7 bases between them. This CDR3 is built from 14 residues. CDR1 SGHTA and CDR2 FQGNSA come from the germline V gene. CDR3 sequence (DNA): TGTGCCAGCAGCTTAGCGGGCAGTAATCAGCCCCAGCATTTT. Residues: CASSLAGSNQPQHF. Drawing the rest from reference TRBV7-2 and TRBJ1-5, the complete variable domain is GAGVSQSPSNKVTEKGKDVELRCDPISGHTALYWYRQSLGQGLEFLIYFQGNSAPDKSGLPSDRFSAERTGGSVSTLTIQRTQQEDSAVYLCASSLAGSNQPQHFGDGTRLSIL.